The clone carrying this T cell receptor beta chain was found a few times. Its antigen remains unidentified. This sample is drawn from a study of cytomegalovirus exposure and HLA in healthy donors. Broader study findings: Cytomegalovirus status, reportedly, was diagnosed with high specificity and sensitivity by the classifier. The study assumed roughly uniform donor sequencing depth for presence/absence analyses. Earlier analysis looked at TCR beta V segments, and most were productive about 87% or about 30% of the time.

There were likely unrecorded immune exposures, though donors were nominally healthy when sampled. PCR employed 60 Vbeta and 13 Jbeta primers. The assay was immunoSEQ multiplex PCR, and TCRdb's table has in-frame clones only and misses some. Of approximately 120,000 clones in the sample, roughly three quarters are singletons; the top ten hold 0.9% to 1.2%. Germline CDR1 and CDR2: MNHNS and SASEGT. The CDR3 is made up of 12 amino acids. V dropped 7 bases and J dropped 1 base, with 7 bases sitting between them. The receptor was isolated from a woman in her 30s in good health and CMV-seronegative. Specimen: PBMCs. This chain uses TRBV6-1 with TRBJ1-1; D is perhaps TRBD1 (6 bases). Here the CDR3 DNA reads TGTGCCAGCAAAGGGGGGAACACTGAAGCTTTCTTT. The encoded protein is CASKGGNTEAFF.